What follows are 15 T cell receptor beta chains derived from one specimen sequenced in a study of sequential checkpoint blockade in melanoma. Repertoires were generated with immunoSEQ multiplex PCR, while TCRdb's copy carries only in-frame clones and drops some. There are about 11,000 clones in the sample; around 67% occur only once, and approximately 17% lies in the top ten. Regarding treatment: randomized to nivolumab then ipilimumab (arm A) or the reverse (arm B). Sample: CD8+ T cells sorted from blood (inferred from file names), taken from a patient given nivolumab and ipilimumab in sequence. The receptors come from a human donor with melanoma.

V is TRBV13 and J is TRBJ1-2; 9 bases are shared with TRBD1. Trimming cost V 5 bases and J 5 bases; bases outside gene matches: 9. The CDR3 has 15 residues. Germline V gene data show CDR1 as PRHDT and CDR2 as FYEKMQ (reference sequence). As DNA, the CDR3 is TGTGCCAGCAGCCTCCGGGGACAGGGTATTTATGGCTACACCTTC. This encodes CASSLRGQGIYGYTF.

The rearrangement uses TRBV2 and TRBJ2-7; maybe TRBD2 (5 bases). There are 14 residues in the CDR3. Germline CDR1 SNHLY, CDR2 FYNNEI. V lost 1 base and J 5 bases, leaving 12 bases between the germline ends. Written as DNA, the CDR3 is TGTGCCAGCAGTGAAGGGCTAGCCTCTGACGAGCAGTACTTC. Protein: CASSEGLASDEQYF.

The chain joins TRBV7-9 to TRBJ2-5, with 9 nucleotides matching TRBD2. This CDR3 region has 14 residues. CDR1 is SEHNR and CDR2 is FQNEAQ in the germline V gene (reference sequence). Trimming took 6 bases from V and 4 from J; bases not matched to a gene: 6. CDR3 loop: CASSGGGARETQYF. The DNA of the CDR3 is TGTGCCAGCAGTGGCGGGGGGGCCAGAGAGACCCAGTACTTC.

The chain recombines TRBV28 with TRBJ2-7; D is unclear. The CDR3 runs 13 residues. Germline values: CDR1 MDHEN, CDR2 SYDVKM. Between the trimmed V and J ends, which lost 3 bases and 1 base, there was a span of 7 bases. The CDR3, as DNA: TGTGCCAGCAGTTTCTTCCGGTCCTACGAGCAGTACTTC. Translation gives CASSFFRSYEQYF.

This chain links TRBV5-5 with TRBJ2-7, with a possible D match to TRBD1 (6 bases). The CDR3 covers 14 residues. Germline CDR1 SGHKS, CDR2 YYEKEE (reference sequence). V was cut by 1 base and J by 4 bases, with 12 bases left in between. DNA for the CDR3: TGTGCCAGCAGCTTGAAAGGGGGACATTACGAGCAGTACTTC. It translates to CASSLKGGHYEQYF.

V is TRBV28 and J is TRBJ2-5; TRBD1 is a possible D gene (6 bases). Germline assignment: CDR1 MDHEN and CDR2 SYDVKM. There are 16 residues in the CDR3. The V and J ends lost 4 bases and 4 bases respectively, with 19 bases between them. The DNA for the CDR3 is TGTGCCAGCAGTTCCTTCCGGGCAGGGGTTGGAGAGACCCAGTACTTC. Its translation: CASSSFRAGVGETQYF. Together with reference TRBV28 and TRBJ2-5, the CDR3 gives the full variable domain: DVKVTQSSRYLVKRTGEKVFLECVQDMDHENMFWYRQDPGLGLRLIYFSYDVKMKEKGDIPEGYSVSREKKERFSLILESASTNQTSMYLCASSSFRAGVGETQYFGPGTRLLVL.

CDR3 loop: CASSVGGLPNTQYF. CDR3 coding DNA: TGTGCCAGCAGCGTAGGGGGACTACCCAATACGCAGTATTTT. The V and J genes are TRBV9 and TRBJ2-3; 7 bases agree with TRBD2. J lost 7 bases, V lost 0 bases, and 5 bases had no gene match. Germline V gene data show CDR1 as SGDLS and CDR2 as YYNGEE. The CDR3 sequence is 14 residues long.

The chain recombines TRBV6-5 with TRBJ2-7; possibly TRBD1 for D (5 bases). Germline V gene data show CDR1 as MNHEY and CDR2 as SVGAGI. Trimming stripped 6 bases from V and 4 bases from J, with 10 bases between. The CDR3 has 12 amino acids. CDR3 residues: CASRRPGYEQYF. The CDR3 DNA follows: TGTGCCAGCAGAAGACCAGGGTACGAGCAGTACTTC.

The chain uses TRBV27 and TRBJ2-7; D uncertain. Per the germline V gene, CDR1 is MNHEY and CDR2 is SMNVEV (reference sequence). V lost 5 bases and J lost 1, with 15 bases in between. The CDR3 sequence is 15 residues long. The CDR3 reads CASSPAGDGSYEQYF. The CDR3 DNA sequence: TGTGCCAGCAGTCCGGCTGGAGATGGATCCTACGAGCAGTACTTC.

The count of this clone is one. The chain employs TRBV30 and TRBJ2-1, with 9 bases fitting TRBD1. This CDR3 region has 12 residues. Losses at the gene ends were 5 bases for V and 5 bases for J; bases not matched to a gene: 1. Germline CDR1 is GTSNPN and CDR2 is SVGIG (reference sequence). The CDR3 is CAWGTGNNEQFF. The CDR3 bases are TGTGCCTGGGGGACAGGGAACAATGAGCAGTTCTTC. The full variable domain, completed using reference TRBV30 and TRBJ2-1, is SQTIHQWPATLVQPVGSPLSLECTVEGTSNPNLYWYRQAAGRGLQLLFYSVGIGQISSEVPQNLSASRPQDRQFILSSKKLLLSDSGFYLCAWGTGNNEQFFGPGTRLTVL.

The rearrangement links TRBV19 to TRBJ2-4; possible D gene TRBD1, 7 bases. Trimming took off 7 bases at V and 6 bases at J, with 16 bases between the two ends. Germline assignment: CDR1 LNHDA and CDR2 SQIVND (reference sequence). This CDR3 spans 14 amino acids. The CDR3 here is CASTRSQGGNIQYF. The CDR3 bases are TGTGCCAGTACCCGAAGCCAGGGGGGAAACATTCAGTACTTC.

Concerning this clone itself: Other DNA sequences in the sample encode the same CDR3. This chain links TRBV7-9 with TRBJ2-3; the D gene is possibly TRBD1 (6 bases). The CDR3 is made up of 15 amino acids. V was trimmed by 5 bases and J by 2 bases, leaving 14 bases between them. Germline values: CDR1 SEHNR, CDR2 FQNEAQ (reference sequence). The chain's CDR3 is CASSPQGISTDTQYF. CDR3 sequence (DNA): TGTGCCAGCAGCCCTCAGGGGATCTCCACAGATACGCAGTATTTT.

The chain joins TRBV9 to TRBJ2-7; 10 positions agree with TRBD1. The CDR3 covers 15 residues. Trimming cost V 0 bases and J 6 bases; bases outside gene matches: 6. The germline V gene encodes CDR1 SGDLS and CDR2 YYNGEE. Here the CDR3 reads CASSVVGDRGREQYF. Written as DNA, the CDR3 is TGTGCCAGCAGCGTAGTCGGAGACAGGGGGCGCGAGCAGTACTTC.

The V call is TRBV5-4, the J call TRBJ2-2; 10 nucleotides align to TRBD2. Germline values: CDR1 SGHNT, CDR2 YYREEE (reference sequence). The J segment lost 7 bases and the V segment lost 4 bases, leaving 10 bases of the junction unmatched. This CDR3 spans 16 amino acids. The CDR3, as DNA: TGTGCCAGCAGCAAGATAGAGCGGGGGGGCGGCGGGGAGCTGTTTTTT. Its translation is CASSKIERGGGGELFF.

This clone has just a few counts. CDR3: CASSDTSGGADTQYF. CDR3 in DNA: TGTGCCAGCAGTGACACTAGCGGGGGGGCAGATACGCAGTATTTT. This chain uses TRBV6-4 with TRBJ2-3, with 13 positions matching TRBD2. This CDR3 has 15 amino acids. The V and J ends lost 2 bases and 4 bases, in that order; junction bases with no gene match: 0. The V gene's germline CDR1 is MRHNA and CDR2 SNTAGT.